The sequence of this T cell receptor (beta chain) was determined in a study of CD8 T cells in ankylosing spondylitis (dated by TCRdb to about 2017). About the investigation overall: The study set out to find disease-linked TCR variants by profiling T cell receptor beta repertoires in ankylosing spondylitis patients and healthy donors. The full study cohort comprised about 24 ankylosing spondylitis patients and approximately 100 healthy donors. Peripheral blood was sampled, and synovial fluid was additionally collected from ankylosing spondylitis patients.

The CDR3 runs 19 residues from the cysteine to the phenylalanine. The read is trimmed to its CDR3 DNA, 57 bases read in frame from base 1. CDR1 and CDR2, per the germline V gene (reference sequence), are SGHAT and FQDESV. Trimming at the junction amounts to 2 bases on V and 2 bases on J, and the germline ends lie 23 bases apart. Sequencing relied on an Illumina HiSeq 2500. Quantitative 5'-RACE with molecular barcodes was the method used to prepare the TCR beta libraries. The paper's processing steps were these. A new computational method, built on a probabilistic model of VDJ rearrangement, was used to identify disease-linked TCR variants. TCRdb trimmed the raw reads at Q25, called clones with MiXCR and kept productive beta chains. Every entry covers one CDR3 protein and lists the most common genes and DNA from its rows. TCRdb's processing, not the study's, gives the V and J calls here. The sample includes about 150,000 distinct CDR3 sequences, with approximately 48% observed a single time. About 15% of the sample rests with the top ten.

For each ankylosing spondylitis patient, the synovial fluid sample was matched to a blood sample from that same patient. Results and caveats for the whole study, not just this receptor: Blood from ankylosing spondylitis patients appeared to be characterized by a TCR beta motif composed of several highly homologous amino acid variants. In peripheral blood, the disease-linked clones were found at relatively low frequencies and had a CD8+ phenotype. The disease-linked clones were reported to be significantly enriched in matched synovial fluid samples from ankylosing spondylitis patients. Some motif variants had previously been reported in the synovial fluid and blood of reactive arthritis patients, which suggests shared mechanisms of disease initiation.

This clonotype has just a few counts. It lacks a known antigen. No much larger clone exists at a distance of one base, and base qualities are not known. Sequencing was done on a sample of synovial fluid, either unsorted or a sorted T cell fraction (not recorded which). The receptor comes from a male donor with ankylosing spondylitis. The rearrangement combines TRBV11-1 with TRBJ2-3; the best D guess is TRBD2, with 5 bases matching. CDR3 sequence: CASSLPARIGSRATDTQYF. DNA sequence: TGTGCCAGCAGCTTACCCGCCCGCATCGGGTCGCGGGCCACAGATACGCAGTATTTT.